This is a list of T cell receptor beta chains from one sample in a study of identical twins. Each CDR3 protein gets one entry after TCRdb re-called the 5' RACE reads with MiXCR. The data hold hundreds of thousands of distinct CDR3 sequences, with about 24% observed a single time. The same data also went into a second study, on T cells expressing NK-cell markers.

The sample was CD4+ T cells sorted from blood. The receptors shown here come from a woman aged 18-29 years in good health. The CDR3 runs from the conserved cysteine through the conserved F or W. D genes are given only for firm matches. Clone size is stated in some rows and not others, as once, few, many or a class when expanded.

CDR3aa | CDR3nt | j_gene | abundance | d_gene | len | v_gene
CCARDPLAGGFTDTQYF | TGCTGTGCTAGAGATCCCCTAGCGGGGGGCTTCACAGATACGCAGTATTTT | TRBJ2-3 | - | TRBD2 | 17 | TRBV20-1
CASRTAYTDTQYF | TGTGCCAGCAGGACCGCCTACACAGATACGCAGTATTTT | TRBJ2-3 | - | - | 13 | TRBV6-2/TRBV6-3
CASSLGQAIGETQYF | TGCGCCAGCAGCTTGGGGCAGGCCATTGGGGAGACCCAGTACTTC | TRBJ2-5 | - | - | 15 | TRBV5-1
CSASSVISGNTIYF | TGCAGTGCTTCCTCGGTGATCTCTGGAAACACCATATATTTT | TRBJ1-3 | - | - | 14 | TRBV20-1
CASSVGDRLANYGYTF | TGTGCCAGCAGCGTAGGGGACAGGTTAGCTAACTATGGCTACACCTTC | TRBJ1-2 | - | TRBD1 | 16 | TRBV9
CASSLDPTWNTEAFF | TGTGCCAGCAGCTTAGACCCCACCTGGAACACTGAAGCTTTCTTT | TRBJ1-1 | - | - | 15 | TRBV11-2
CASSRQVDTGELFF | TGTGCCAGCAGTCGACAGGTTGATACCGGGGAGCTGTTTTTT | TRBJ2-2 | few | - | 14 | TRBV7-3
CASRKDRAASYEQYF | TGTGCCAGCAGAAAGGACCGGGCCGCCTCATACGAGCAGTACTTC | TRBJ2-7 | - | - | 15 | TRBV2
CASSVRANEKLFF | TGTGCCAGCAGCGTCCGAGCTAATGAAAAACTGTTTTTT | TRBJ1-4 | - | - | 13 | TRBV9
CASSLESGPGYTF | TGTGCCAGCAGCTTAGAGTCAGGGCCTGGCTACACCTTC | TRBJ1-2 | - | - | 13 | TRBV7-9
CAIRGDQGRETQYF | TGTGCCATCAGGGGGGACCAGGGGAGAGAGACCCAGTACTTC | TRBJ2-5 | few | - | 14 | TRBV10-3
CASSFRGLAANNEQFF | TGTGCCAGCAGTTTCCGGGGACTAGCTGCGAACAATGAGCAGTTCTTC | TRBJ2-1 | few | TRBD2 | 16 | TRBV12-3/TRBV12-4
CACSRLAMEETQYF | TGTGCCTGCAGTAGACTAGCGATGGAAGAGACCCAGTACTTC | TRBJ2-5 | few | TRBD2 | 14 | TRBV6-2/TRBV6-3
CASIRDRVYGYTF | TGTGCCAGCATCCGGGACAGGGTATATGGCTACACCTTC | TRBJ1-2 | - | TRBD1 | 13 | TRBV6-1
CASSSQRSTGELFF | TGTGCCAGCAGCTCCCAGCGGTCCACCGGGGAGCTGTTTTTT | TRBJ2-2 | few | - | 14 | TRBV7-9
CASSVTGQGRETQYF | TGTGCCAGCAGCGTCACGGGACAGGGACGGGAGACCCAGTACTTC | TRBJ2-5 | many | TRBD1 | 15 | TRBV7-8
CASSLRGTGLYEQYF | TGTGCCAGCAGCTTACGAGGGACAGGGCTCTACGAGCAGTACTTC | TRBJ2-7 | - | TRBD1 | 15 | TRBV5-6
CASSLAGMNTEAFF | TGTGCCAGCAGTTTAGCGGGGATGAACACTGAAGCTTTCTTT | TRBJ1-1 | many | - | 14 | TRBV11-2
CASSLEIMTGTEGYTF | TGTGCCAGCAGCTTAGAAATAATGACAGGGACGGAAGGCTACACCTTC | TRBJ1-2 | - | TRBD1 | 16 | TRBV7-2
CAISETNRGENTEAFF | TGTGCCATCAGTGAGACAAACAGGGGAGAGAACACTGAAGCTTTCTTT | TRBJ1-1 | few | TRBD1 | 16 | TRBV10-3
CATSDSRRGSYNEQFF | TGTGCCACCAGTGATTCTCGGCGGGGCTCCTACAATGAGCAGTTCTTC | TRBJ2-1 | few | - | 16 | TRBV24-1
CASSLAAEQYF | TGTGCCAGCAGCTTAGCCGCAGAGCAGTACTTC | TRBJ2-7 | few | - | 11 | TRBV7-8
CAREETQYF | TGTGCCAGAGAAGAGACCCAGTACTTC | TRBJ2-5 | - | - | 9 | TRBV2
CSAREFRTGASSPLHF | TGCAGTGCTAGAGAGTTCAGGACAGGCGCATCTTCACCCCTCCACTTT | TRBJ1-6 | few | TRBD1 | 16 | TRBV20-1
CATISTGGSLLRVAKNIQYF | TGTGCCACAATATCGACAGGGGGCTCCTTACTTCGCGTAGCCAAAAACATTCAGTACTTC | TRBJ2-4 | few | TRBD1 | 20 | TRBV3-1
CSAVADSPGGYTF | TGCAGCGCCGTTGCGGACAGTCCGGGGGGCTACACCTTC | TRBJ1-2 | - | - | 13 | TRBV29-1
CASSFAGLGTGELFF | TGCGCCAGCAGCTTTGCAGGGTTGGGCACCGGGGAGCTGTTTTTT | TRBJ2-2 | - | - | 15 | TRBV5-1
CSAPSPGGRGETQYF | TGCAGCGCCCCCTCTCCGGGGGGCCGGGGCGAGACCCAGTACTTC | TRBJ2-5 | - | - | 15 | TRBV29-1
CAISEGLAGVQETQYF | TGTGCCATCAGTGAGGGACTAGCGGGGGTTCAAGAGACCCAGTACTTC | TRBJ2-5 | few | TRBD2 | 16 | TRBV10-3
CASSQDGGTYTEAFF | TGTGCCAGCAGCCAAGATGGGGGGACATACACTGAAGCTTTCTTT | TRBJ1-1 | few | - | 15 | TRBV14
CASSPSGGVNGELFF | TGCGCCAGCAGTCCTAGCGGGGGTGTGAACGGGGAGCTGTTTTTT | TRBJ2-2 | - | TRBD2 | 15 | TRBV10-1
CAISPQNTGELFF | TGTGCCATCAGTCCACAGAACACCGGGGAGCTGTTTTTT | TRBJ2-2 | few | - | 13 | TRBV10-3
CASGLGGEQYF | TGTGCTAGTGGTTTGGGGGGCGAGCAGTACTTC | TRBJ2-7 | few | - | 11 | TRBV12-5
CASSLSGVPDNSPLHF | TGTGCCAGCAGTTTATCAGGGGTGCCGGATAATTCACCCCTCCACTTT | TRBJ1-6 | few | - | 16 | TRBV27
CASSSISRGRPWDIQYF | TGTGCCAGCAGTTCAATATCCCGCGGGAGGCCCTGGGACATTCAGTACTTC | TRBJ2-4 | few | TRBD2 | 17 | TRBV6-2/TRBV6-3
CASSFWDRGNEQFF | TGTGCCAGCAGCTTTTGGGACAGGGGTAATGAGCAGTTCTTC | TRBJ2-1 | - | TRBD1 | 14 | TRBV7-9
CASSLGASYNEQFF | TGTGCCAGCAGCCTCGGGGCGTCCTACAATGAGCAGTTCTTC | TRBJ2-1 | many | - | 14 | TRBV12-3/TRBV12-4
CASTSGQRLDHEQYF | TGTGCCAGCACCAGCGGCCAGAGACTAGATCACGAGCAGTACTTC | TRBJ2-7 | - | - | 15 | TRBV12-3/TRBV12-4
CATSRHYGANVLTF | TGTGCCACCAGTAGGCATTATGGGGCCAACGTCCTGACTTTC | TRBJ2-6 | few | - | 14 | TRBV24-1
CAAGDNQPQHF | TGTGCAGCTGGCGACAATCAGCCCCAGCATTTT | TRBJ1-5 | few | - | 11 | TRBV6-1
CAISVGQGETQYF | TGTGCCATCAGTGTAGGGCAGGGAGAGACCCAGTACTTC | TRBJ2-5 | - | - | 13 | TRBV10-3
CASSGRQGSRTEAFF | TGTGCCAGCAGCGGGCGACAGGGCTCACGAACTGAAGCTTTCTTT | TRBJ1-1 | - | TRBD1 | 15 | TRBV5-4
CASSTGLAGGTDTQYF | TGTGCCAGCAGCACGGGACTAGCGGGGGGCACAGATACGCAGTATTTT | TRBJ2-3 | - | TRBD2 | 16 | TRBV7-3
CAISRGQQNTEAFF | TGTGCCATCAGTCGGGGACAGCAGAACACTGAAGCTTTCTTT | TRBJ1-1 | few | TRBD1 | 14 | TRBV10-3
CASSDFMASGRVKVTDTQYF | TGTGCCAGCAGTGACTTTATGGCTAGCGGGAGAGTCAAGGTCACAGATACGCAGTATTTT | TRBJ2-3 | - | TRBD2 | 20 | TRBV6-4
CASSSKISGNTIYF | TGTGCCAGCAGTTCTAAAATCTCTGGAAACACCATATATTTT | TRBJ1-3 | - | - | 14 | TRBV7-6
CASSPRQGGRDNQPQHF | TGTGCCAGCAGTCCCCGACAGGGGGGTCGGGACAATCAGCCCCAGCATTTT | TRBJ1-5 | few | TRBD1 | 17 | TRBV27
CATSPRTGPYEQYF | TGTGCCACCAGCCCCCGGACAGGGCCCTACGAGCAGTACTTC | TRBJ2-7 | few | TRBD1 | 14 | TRBV15